These 17 T cell receptor beta chains came from one sample sequenced in a study of blood T cells in healthy people across ages. Through a sample-barcoded 5' primer and a J-beta primer mix, a second PCR was run for about 7 to 12 cycles. In TCRdb, the 5' RACE reads were re-called with MiXCR into one record per CDR3 protein. Of roughly 1.5 million distinct CDR3 sequences in the sample, 35% to 45% were seen once. Material: blood. These receptors came from a young woman in good health.

The chain employs TRBV6-5 and TRBJ2-2; 8 bases line up with TRBD1. V was clipped by 6 bases and J by 0 bases; unmatched bases: 3. This CDR3 comprises 15 residues. Germline CDR1 and CDR2: MNHEY and SVGAGI. The CDR3 region is CASRWDRTNTGELFF. The CDR3 nucleotides are TGTGCCAGCAGGTGGGACAGGACGAACACCGGGGAGCTGTTTTTT.

On this clonotype itself: This could be a read error, since a much larger clone is one nucleotide away. The rearrangement joins TRBV3-1 to TRBJ1-2, with D unclear. The CDR3 is 14 amino acids. In germline, CDR1 is LGHDT, CDR2 YNNKEL (reference sequence). The CDR3 spells CAGSQWSLTDGYTF. CDR3 in DNA: TGTGCCGGCAGCCAATGGTCCCTCACGGATGGCTACACCTTC.

This clonotype was detected only a few times. The rearrangement joins TRBV29-1 to TRBJ1-1; D ambiguous. The CDR3 sequence is 11 residues long. Trimming took 0 bases from V and 4 from J, leaving 3 bases between them. CDR1 and CDR2 from the germline V gene are SQVTM and ANQGSEA. The CDR3 DNA follows: TGCAGCGTTGAAGATCCCACTGAAGCTTTCTTT. This sequence encodes CSVEDPTEAFF.

This clonotype has more than one count but fewer than ten. The V call is TRBV4-2, the J call TRBJ1-2; 7 nucleotides agree with TRBD1. CDR1 and CDR2 from the germline V gene are LGHNA and YNFKEQ. J gave up 8 bases and V 4 bases, and 13 bases lay outside the gene matches. This CDR3 has 15 residues. CDR3 protein: CASSPNGQGGRGYTF. The CDR3 nucleotides read TGTGCCAGCAGCCCCAACGGGCAGGGGGGTAGAGGCTACACCTTC.

The chain recombines TRBV29-1 with TRBJ2-3, with D hard to call. The V gene lost 3 bases and the J gene lost 3 bases, with 13 bases spanning the gap. Germline loops: CDR1 SQVTM, CDR2 ANQGSEA. This CDR3 has 14 residues. This CDR3 is CSVESPGRTDTQYF. CDR3 DNA: TGCAGCGTTGAGAGCCCGGGCCGTACAGATACGCAGTATTTT.

The V call is TRBV27, the J call TRBJ2-5; 7 nucleotides match TRBD1. The trim removed 6 bases at V and 0 bases at J, leaving 7 bases unmatched. Germline V CDR1 and CDR2: MNHEY, SMNVEV (reference sequence). CDR3 length equals 15 residues. The CDR3 DNA follows: TGTGCCAGCAGAAAGGTCGGACAGGACCAAGAGACCCAGTACTTC. Translating it yields CASRKVGQDQETQYF.

This rearrangement joins TRBV6-5 to TRBJ1-2; 7 nucleotides line up with TRBD1. After removal of 8 bases from V and 2 bases from J, the junction contained 20 bases not matched to a gene. The CDR3 totals 18 residues. Germline V gives CDR1 MNHEY, CDR2 SVGAGI. The CDR3 DNA follows: TGTGCCAGCGTTACGAGGCGGGACAGCCGATCACCAAACTATGGCTACACCTTC. Encoded protein: CASVTRRDSRSPNYGYTF.

In the case of this clonotype: At one boundary the junction diverges from the germline segment, which might be a read error. Here the CDR3 DNA reads TGTGCCGGCAGCTTAGACGACTCCTACGAGCAGTACTTC. It encodes CAGSLDDSYEQYF. This chain connects TRBV7-9 to TRBJ2-7; D is undetermined. Looked up from germline, CDR1 is SEHNR and CDR2 is FQNEAQ (reference sequence). This CDR3 region has 13 residues.

This clonotype was observed a few times. CDR3 in amino acids: CASSSISGSAEAFF. CDR3 DNA sequence: TGCGCCAGCAGCTCCATCTCGGGGAGTGCTGAAGCTTTCTTT. The chain is built from TRBV5-1 and TRBJ1-1; D is ambiguous. V was trimmed by 3 bases and J by 6 bases, leaving 15 bases between them. The CDR3 is 14 amino acids. Germline CDR1 is SGHRS and CDR2 is YFSETQ.

This clonotype came up a few times. The chain links TRBV7-2 to TRBJ1-1, with D possibly matching TRBD1 (5 bases). The CDR3 is made up of 16 amino acids. CDR1 SGHTA and CDR2 FQGNSA come from the germline V gene. Trimming cost V 0 bases and J 4 bases, with 15 bases left between them. The CDR3 region has the DNA TGTGCCAGCAGCTTAGCAGGAGCAGGGATGGGCACTGAAGCTTTCTTT. Translation gives CASSLAGAGMGTEAFF. The complete variable domain, with remaining parts taken from reference TRBV7-2 and TRBJ1-1, reads GAGVSQSPSNKVTEKGKDVELRCDPISGHTALYWYRQSLGQGLEFLIYFQGNSAPDKSGLPSDRFSAERTGGSVSTLTIQRTQQEDSAVYLCASSLAGAGMGTEAFFGQGTRLTVV.

The V and J genes are TRBV2 and TRBJ2-4; maybe TRBD2 (5 bases). From germline, CDR1 is SNHLY and CDR2 FYNNEI. V was trimmed by 0 bases and J by 1 base, leaving 13 bases between them. CDR3 length: 17 amino acids. The CDR3 reads CASSEALRGFAKNIQYF. The CDR3 DNA follows: TGTGCCAGCAGTGAAGCGCTTCGAGGGTTTGCCAAAAACATTCAGTACTTC.

This chain links TRBV7-2 with TRBJ2-7, with 12 bases aligning to TRBD2. The CDR3 runs 16 residues. V shed 2 bases and J 2 bases; nucleotides not matched to a gene: 4. Germline V CDR1 and CDR2: SGHTA, FQGNSA. CDR3 in amino acids: CASSLSLAGGTYEQYF. The CDR3 bases are TGTGCCAGCAGCTTATCGCTAGCGGGGGGGACCTACGAGCAGTACTTC.

The CDR3: CASSFRGIVTEAFF. CDR3 DNA: TGTGCCAGCAGTTTTCGGGGTATCGTGACTGAAGCTTTCTTT. The V gene is TRBV12-3 or TRBV12-4, the J gene TRBJ1-1; D not certain. Between the trimmed V and J ends, which lost 3 bases and 5 bases, there was a span of 13 bases. This CDR3 has 14 amino acids.

A single count supports this clonotype. This rearrangement joins TRBV6-2 or TRBV6-3 to TRBJ1-1, with 8 positions matching TRBD1. The CDR3 is 14 residues long. Germline CDR1 and CDR2: MNHEY and SVGEGT. V lost 8 bases, J lost 1 base, and 6 bases stayed unmatched. As DNA, the CDR3 is TGTGCCAGCCGCACAGGGGGAAGGAACACTGAAGCTTTCTTT. Encoded protein: CASRTGGRNTEAFF.

J is TRBJ2-1 and V is TRBV2; no clear D gene. The CDR3 covers 15 residues. Germline-derived CDR1 and CDR2 are SNHLY and FYNNEI. Trimming took 3 bases from V and 5 from J, leaving 14 bases between them. The CDR3 DNA follows: TGTGCCAGCAGTGAGTTAGCCTCTGGGGACAATGAGCAGTTCTTC. Amino acid sequence: CASSELASGDNEQFF.

The chain has TRBV4-3 and TRBJ2-7; D gene ambiguous. The CDR3 spans 15 residues. CDR1 is LGHNA, CDR2 YSLEER, per germline. V lost 0 bases and J 4 bases, leaving 13 bases between the germline ends. This CDR3 is CASSQELGYHYEQYF. The CDR3 DNA reads as TGCGCCAGCAGCCAAGAATTAGGGTACCATTACGAGCAGTACTTC.

A few counts support this clonotype. The V and J genes are TRBV29-1 and TRBJ2-3; tentative D call: TRBD2 (5 bases). The CDR3 sequence is 11 residues long. Per the germline V gene, CDR1 is SQVTM and CDR2 is ANQGSEA. V was trimmed by 5 bases and J by 9 bases, leaving 12 bases between them. The CDR3 bases are TGCAGCGTTTTGACTGGGGAGACGCAGTATTTT. It yields the protein CSVLTGETQYF.